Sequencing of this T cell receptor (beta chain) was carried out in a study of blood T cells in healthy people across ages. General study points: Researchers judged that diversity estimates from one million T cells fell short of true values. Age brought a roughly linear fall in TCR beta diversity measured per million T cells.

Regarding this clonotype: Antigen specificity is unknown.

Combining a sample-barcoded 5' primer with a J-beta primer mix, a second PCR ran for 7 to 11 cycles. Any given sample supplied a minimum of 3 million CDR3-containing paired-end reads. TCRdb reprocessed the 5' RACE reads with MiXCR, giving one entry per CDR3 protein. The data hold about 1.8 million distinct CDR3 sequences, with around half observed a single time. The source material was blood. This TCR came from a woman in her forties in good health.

The CDR3 protein is CASSVDEGIREKLFF. CDR3 DNA sequence: TGTGCCAGCAGCGTAGACGAGGGGATACGTGAAAAACTGTTTTTT. V gene TRBV9 combines with J gene TRBJ1-4, with a tentative D call TRBD1 (5 bases). The CDR3 covers 15 residues. V was trimmed by 0 bases and J by 7 bases, leaving 13 bases between them. Germline lookup yields CDR1 SGDLS and CDR2 YYNGEE. Using reference TRBV9 and TRBJ1-4 for the parts outside the CDR3, the full variable domain is DSGVTQTPKHLITATGQRVTLRCSPRSGDLSVYWYQQSLDQGLQFLIQYYNGEERAKGNILERFSAQQFPDLHSELNLSSLELGDSALYFCASSVDEGIREKLFFGSGTQLSVL.